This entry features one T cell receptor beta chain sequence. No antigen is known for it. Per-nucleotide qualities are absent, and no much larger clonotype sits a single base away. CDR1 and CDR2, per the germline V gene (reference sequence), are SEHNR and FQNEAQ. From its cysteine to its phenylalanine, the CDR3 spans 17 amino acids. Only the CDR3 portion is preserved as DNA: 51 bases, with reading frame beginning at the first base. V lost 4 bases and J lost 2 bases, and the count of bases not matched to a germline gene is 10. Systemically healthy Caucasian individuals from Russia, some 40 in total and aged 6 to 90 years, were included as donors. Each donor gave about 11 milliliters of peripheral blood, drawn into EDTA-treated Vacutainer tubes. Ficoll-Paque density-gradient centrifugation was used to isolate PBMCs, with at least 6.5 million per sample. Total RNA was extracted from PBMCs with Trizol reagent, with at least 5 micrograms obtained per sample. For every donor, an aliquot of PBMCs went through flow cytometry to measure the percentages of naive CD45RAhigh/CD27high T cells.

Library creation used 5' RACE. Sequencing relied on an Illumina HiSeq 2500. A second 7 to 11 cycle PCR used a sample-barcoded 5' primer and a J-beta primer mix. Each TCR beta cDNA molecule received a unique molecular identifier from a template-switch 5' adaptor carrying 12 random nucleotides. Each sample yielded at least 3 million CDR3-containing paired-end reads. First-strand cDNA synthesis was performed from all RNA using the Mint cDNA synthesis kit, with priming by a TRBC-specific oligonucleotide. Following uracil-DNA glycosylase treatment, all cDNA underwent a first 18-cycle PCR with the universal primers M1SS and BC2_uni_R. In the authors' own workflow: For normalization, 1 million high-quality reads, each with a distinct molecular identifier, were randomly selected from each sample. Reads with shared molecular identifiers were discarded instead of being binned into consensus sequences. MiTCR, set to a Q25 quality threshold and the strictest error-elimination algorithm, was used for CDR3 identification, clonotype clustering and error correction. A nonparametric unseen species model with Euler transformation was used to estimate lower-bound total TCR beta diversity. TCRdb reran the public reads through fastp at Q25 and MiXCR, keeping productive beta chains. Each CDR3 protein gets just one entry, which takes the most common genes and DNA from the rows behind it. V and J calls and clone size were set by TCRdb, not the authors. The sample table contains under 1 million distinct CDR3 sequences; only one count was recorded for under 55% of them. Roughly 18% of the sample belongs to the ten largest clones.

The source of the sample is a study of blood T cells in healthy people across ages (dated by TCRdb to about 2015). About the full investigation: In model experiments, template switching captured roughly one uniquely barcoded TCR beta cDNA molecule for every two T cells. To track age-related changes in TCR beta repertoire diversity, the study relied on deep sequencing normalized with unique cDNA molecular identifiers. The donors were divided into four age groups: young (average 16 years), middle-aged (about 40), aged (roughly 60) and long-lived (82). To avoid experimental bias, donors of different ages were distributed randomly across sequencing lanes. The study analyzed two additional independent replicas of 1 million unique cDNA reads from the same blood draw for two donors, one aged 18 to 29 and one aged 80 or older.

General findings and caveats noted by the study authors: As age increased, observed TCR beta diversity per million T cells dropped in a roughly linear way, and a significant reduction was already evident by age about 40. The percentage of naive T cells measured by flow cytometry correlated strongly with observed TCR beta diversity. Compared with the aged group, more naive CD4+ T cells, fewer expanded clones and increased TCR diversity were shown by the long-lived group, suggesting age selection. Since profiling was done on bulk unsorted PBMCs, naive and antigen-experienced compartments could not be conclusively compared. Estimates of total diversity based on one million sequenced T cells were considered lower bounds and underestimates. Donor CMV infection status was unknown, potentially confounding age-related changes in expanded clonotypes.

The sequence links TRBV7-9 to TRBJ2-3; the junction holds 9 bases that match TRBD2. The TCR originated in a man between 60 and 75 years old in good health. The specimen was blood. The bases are TGTGCCAGCAGCTCGCCAGCGGGGGGCGGGGTCACAGATACGCAGTATTTT. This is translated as CASSSPAGGGVTDTQYF.